Listed below are T cell receptor beta chains from one sample, sequenced in a study of regulatory T cells in long-lasting Graves disease. A single record per CDR3 protein comes from TCRdb applying MiXCR to the multiplex PCR reads. The sample contains approximately 270,000 distinct CDR3 sequences, more than 15% of which appear only once. The same sample was also used in a study of T cells in Graves' hyperthyroidism and ophthalmopathy.

Sequenced here: peripheral blood mononuclear cells (PBMCs), sampled at new diagnosis, from a patient treated with antithyroid drugs. These receptors all come from a woman aged 30 to 39 with Graves disease. CDR3s include the opening cysteine and the closing phenylalanine or tryptophan. D genes are given only for firm matches. Clone sizes are given selectively: once, few, many, or a class where the clone is expanded.

TRBD1,TRBJ2-7,many,TRBV11-1,CASSSGQGREQYF,TGTGCCAGCAGCAGCGGACAGGGGAGGGAGCAGTACTTC
-,TRBJ1-2,-,TRBV7-9,CASLDRKDGYTF,TGTGCCAGCCTCGACAGGAAAGATGGCTACACCTTC
-,TRBJ2-3,many,TRBV18,CASSLGASDTQYF,TGTGCCAGCTCCCTTGGTGCTAGCGATACGCAGTATTTT
-,TRBJ2-3,many,TRBV27,CASSPGVGGALHTQYF,TGTGCCAGCAGTCCGGGGGTGGGGGGGGCCCTTCATACGCAGTATTTT
-,TRBJ1-1,few,TRBV18,CASFPMRESEAFF,TGTGCCAGCTTCCCCATGCGGGAGTCTGAAGCTTTCTTT
TRBD1,TRBJ1-5,many,TRBV3-1,CASSPHRGSNQPQHF,TGTGCCAGCAGTCCCCACAGGGGTAGCAATCAGCCCCAGCATTTT
-,TRBJ2-5,few,TRBV7-6,CASSLVGAGAAQETQYF,TGTGCCAGCAGCTTAGTTGGGGCTGGAGCGGCACAAGAGACCCAGTACTTC
-,TRBJ2-7,many,TRBV19,CASSTFPGHDYEQYF,TGTGCCAGTAGTACCTTCCCGGGACACGACTACGAGCAGTACTTC
TRBD1,TRBJ1-3,many,TRBV24-1,CATWGQDRWEGNTIYF,TGTGCCACCTGGGGACAGGACCGATGGGAAGGAAACACCATATATTTT
-,TRBJ1-1,many,TRBV7-9,CASSLVLEWNTEAFF,TGTGCCAGCAGCTTAGTGCTAGAATGGAACACTGAAGCTTTCTTT
-,TRBJ1-6,-,TRBV19,CASSSQLSSYNSPLHF,TGTGCCAGTAGTTCACAGTTAAGCTCCTATAATTCACCCCTCCACTTT
-,TRBJ1-2,-,TRBV10-2,CASSLDRVNYGYTF,TGCGCCAGCAGCTTGGACAGAGTAAACTATGGCTACACCTTC
TRBD2,TRBJ2-3,many,TRBV7-9,CASSSARGGGTDTQYF,TGTGCCAGCAGCTCGGCTCGGGGCGGGGGGACAGATACGCAGTATTTT
-,TRBJ2-2,many,TRBV7-2,CASSFGLSGELFF,TGTGCCAGCAGCTTCGGCTTGTCCGGGGAGCTGTTTTTT
-,TRBJ2-5,many,TRBV7-2,CASSLVGGQETQYF,TGTGCCAGCAGCTTAGTTGGGGGGCAAGAGACCCAGTACTTC
-,TRBJ2-7,many,TRBV12-3/TRBV12-4,CASSRTDLRGEQYF,TGTGCCAGCAGCCGGACAGATCTAAGAGGCGAGCAGTACTTC
TRBD2,TRBJ2-7,once,TRBV20-1,CSARGLAGISYEQYF,TGCAGTGCGAGAGGGTTAGCGGGGATCTCCTACGAGCAGTACTTC
-,TRBJ1-5,many,TRBV7-8,CASSLVDNYQPQHF,TGTGCCAGCAGCTTAGTCGACAACTATCAGCCCCAGCATTTT
-,TRBJ1-3,many,TRBV3-1,CASSQVGNTIYF,TGTGCCAGCAGCCAAGTGGGAAACACCATATATTTT
-,TRBJ2-1,many,TRBV5-1,CASSSTPPADEQFF,TGCGCCAGCAGCTCTACTCCCCCAGCGGATGAGCAGTTCTTC
TRBD1,TRBJ1-1,-,TRBV20-1,CSVLGQGSSSVAFF,TGCAGTGTCCTAGGACAGGGGAGCTCTTCTGTAGCTTTCTTT
-,TRBJ2-1,few,TRBV7-7,CASSSRDDRDEQFF,TGTGCTAGCAGCTCGCGGGACGATAGGGATGAGCAGTTCTTC
-,TRBJ2-1,many,TRBV12-3/TRBV12-4,CASSLASEQFF,TGTGCCAGCAGTTTAGCGAGTGAGCAGTTCTTC
-,TRBJ2-5,many,TRBV3-1,CASSQDPGGRETQYF,TGTGCCAGCAGCCAAGATCCTGGGGGAAGGGAGACCCAGTACTTC
-,TRBJ2-3,many,TRBV20-1,CSAGWGDTDTQYF,TGCAGTGCTGGGTGGGGGGACACAGATACGCAGTATTTT
-,TRBJ1-1,many,TRBV6-5,CASSYEAVLNTEAFF,TGTGCCAGCAGTTACGAGGCAGTCTTGAACACTGAAGCTTTCTTT
-,TRBJ2-1,few,TRBV12-3/TRBV12-4,CASSFLAERNEQFF,TGTGCCAGCAGTTTCCTGGCAGAGCGCAATGAGCAGTTCTTC
TRBD1,TRBJ1-4,many,TRBV2,CASNRDSATNEKLFF,TGTGCCAGCAATCGGGACAGTGCAACTAATGAAAAACTGTTTTTT
-,TRBJ2-2,many,TRBV7-9,CASSLASTGELFF,TGTGCCAGCAGCTTAGCTAGCACCGGGGAGCTGTTTTTT
-,TRBJ1-1,many,TRBV5-4,CASSLGARPTNTEAFF,TGTGCCAGCAGCTTGGGGGCCAGACCCACGAACACTGAAGCTTTCTTT
-,TRBJ1-4,many,TRBV7-9,CASSLVLGADLFF,TGTGCCAGCAGCTTAGTCCTCGGAGCCGACCTGTTTTTT
TRBD1,TRBJ2-2,-,TRBV27,CASSSGQGAGELFF,TGTGCCAGCAGTTCGGGACAGGGGGCCGGGGAGCTGTTTTTT
-,TRBJ1-2,many,TRBV5-1,CASSWAYGYTF,TGCGCCAGCAGCTGGGCATATGGCTACACCTTC
-,TRBJ2-5,-,TRBV11-2,CASSLRTRGETQYF,TGTGCCAGCAGCCTAAGAACCCGGGGAGAGACCCAGTACTTC
-,TRBJ1-2,few,TRBV12-3/TRBV12-4,CASSRTGGGYTF,TGTGCCAGCAGTCGGACTGGAGGCGGCTACACCTTC
-,TRBJ1-4,-,TRBV6-5,CAISYNRNTNEKLFF,TGTGCCATCAGTTACAACAGGAATACTAATGAAAAACTGTTTTTT
TRBD1,TRBJ2-5,many,TRBV18,CASSRIPGQGDQETQYF,TGTGCCAGCTCTCGAATCCCGGGACAGGGGGACCAAGAGACCCAGTACTTC
-,TRBJ2-7,many,TRBV7-9,CASSSRRDSSYEQYF,TGTGCCAGCAGCTCCCGGCGGGACAGTTCCTACGAGCAGTACTTC
-,TRBJ1-3,-,TRBV7-9,CASSLVLSSGNTIYF,TGTGCCAGCAGCTTAGTCCTGAGCTCTGGAAACACCATATATTTT
-,TRBJ1-3,many,TRBV9,CASSVGQLNTIYF,TGTGCCAGCAGCGTAGGACAACTTAACACCATATATTTT
-,TRBJ1-6,few,TRBV25-1,CASGPYGTNRDSPLHF,TGTGCCAGCGGGCCATACGGCACCAATCGGGATTCACCCCTCCACTTT
TRBD1,TRBJ2-3,many,TRBV20-1,CSARAYGTGGDTQYF,TGCAGTGCTAGAGCATACGGGACAGGGGGAGATACGCAGTATTTT